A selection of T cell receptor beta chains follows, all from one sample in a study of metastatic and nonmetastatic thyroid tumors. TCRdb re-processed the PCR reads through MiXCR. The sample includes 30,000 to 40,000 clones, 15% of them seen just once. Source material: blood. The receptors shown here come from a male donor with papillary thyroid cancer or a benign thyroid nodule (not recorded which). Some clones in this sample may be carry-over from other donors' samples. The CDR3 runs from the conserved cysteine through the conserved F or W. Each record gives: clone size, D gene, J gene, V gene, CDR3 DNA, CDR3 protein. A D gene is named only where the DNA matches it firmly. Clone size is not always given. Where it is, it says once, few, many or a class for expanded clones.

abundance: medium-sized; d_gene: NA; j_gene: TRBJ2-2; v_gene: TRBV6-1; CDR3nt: TGTGCCAGCAACAAAATTGAGACCGGGGAGCTGTTTTTT; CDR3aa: CASNKIETGELFF
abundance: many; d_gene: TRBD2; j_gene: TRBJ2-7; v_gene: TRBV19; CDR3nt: TGTGCCAGTAGTTCTTCCCAACCGGGACTAGCGGGGGTCTACGAGCAGTACTTC; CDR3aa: CASSSSQPGLAGVYEQYF
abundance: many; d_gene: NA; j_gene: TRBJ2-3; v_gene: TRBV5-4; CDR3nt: TGTGCCAGCAGCTTGTTGTTGGCGGGTGGGTCCGGGGATACGCAGTATTTT; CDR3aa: CASSLLLAGGSGDTQYF
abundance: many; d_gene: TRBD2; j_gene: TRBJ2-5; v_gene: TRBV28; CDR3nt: TGTGCCAGCAGGTCTAGCGGGAGTGGAGAGACCCAGTACTTC; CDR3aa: CASRSSGSGETQYF
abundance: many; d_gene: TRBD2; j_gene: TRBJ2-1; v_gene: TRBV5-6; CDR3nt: TGTGCCAGCAGAGGACTAGCGGGAGGCCTTTGGATCTTC; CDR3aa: CASRGLAGGLWIF
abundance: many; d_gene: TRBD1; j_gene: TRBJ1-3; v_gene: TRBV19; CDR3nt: TGTGCCAGTATTCCGTCCCCCCGGACAGGGGCTCGAGGAAACACCATATATTTT; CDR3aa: CASIPSPRTGARGNTIYF
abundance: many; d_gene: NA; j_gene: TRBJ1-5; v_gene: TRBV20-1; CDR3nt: TGCAGTGCTAGAGAAGACTGGGGCAATCAGCCCCAGCATTTT; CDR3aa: CSAREDWGNQPQHF
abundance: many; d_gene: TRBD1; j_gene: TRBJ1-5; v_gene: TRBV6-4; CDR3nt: TGTGCCAGCAGTGAACAGGGGGATCAGCCCCAGCATTTT; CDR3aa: CASSEQGDQPQHF
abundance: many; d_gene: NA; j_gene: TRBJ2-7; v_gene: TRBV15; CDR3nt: TGTGCCACCAGCAGGCGAGACGGGACTGGGACCTACGAGCAGTACTTC; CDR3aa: CATSRRDGTGTYEQYF
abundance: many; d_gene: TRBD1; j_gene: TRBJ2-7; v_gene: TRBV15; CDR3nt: TGTGCCACCAGTACCGGGACAGAACCCTACGAGCAGTACTTC; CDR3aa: CATSTGTEPYEQYF
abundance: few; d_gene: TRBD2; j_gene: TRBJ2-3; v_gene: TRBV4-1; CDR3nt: TGCGCCAGCACCCCCCAGGGTAGCGGGACATATTCTAGCACAGATACGCAGTATTTT; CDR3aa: CASTPQGSGTYSSTDTQYF
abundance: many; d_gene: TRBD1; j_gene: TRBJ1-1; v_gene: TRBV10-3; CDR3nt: TGTGCCATCAGTCCGTCCGGGACAGGGGCTGAAGCTTTCTTT; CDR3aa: CAISPSGTGAEAFF
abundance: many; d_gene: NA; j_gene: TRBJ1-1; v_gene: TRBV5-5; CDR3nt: TGTGCCAGCAGTACAATTAAGACTGAAGCTTTCTTT; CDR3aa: CASSTIKTEAFF
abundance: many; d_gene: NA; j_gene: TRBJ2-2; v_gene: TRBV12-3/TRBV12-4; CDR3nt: TGTGCCAGCAGTTTTAGGGGTTACACCGGGGAGCTGTTTTTT; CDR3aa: CASSFRGYTGELFF
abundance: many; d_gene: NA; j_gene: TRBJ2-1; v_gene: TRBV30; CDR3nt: TGTGCCTGCCGGTCAAGGGATGAGCAGTTCTTC; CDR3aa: CACRSRDEQFF
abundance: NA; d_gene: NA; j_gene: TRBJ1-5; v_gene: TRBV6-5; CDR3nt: TGTGCCAGCAGTTACTCATCCGGGGGCAATCAGCCCCAGCATTTT; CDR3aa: CASSYSSGGNQPQHF
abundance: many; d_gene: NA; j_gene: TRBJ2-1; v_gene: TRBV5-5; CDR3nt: TGTGCCAGCAGCTTCCGGCCGGGCGGGGATGAGCAGTTCTTC; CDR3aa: CASSFRPGGDEQFF
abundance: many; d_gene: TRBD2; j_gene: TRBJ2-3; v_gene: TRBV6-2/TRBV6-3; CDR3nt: TGTGCCAGCGCCCTACGCCGGGGGGGCACAGATACGCAGTATTTT; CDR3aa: CASALRRGGTDTQYF
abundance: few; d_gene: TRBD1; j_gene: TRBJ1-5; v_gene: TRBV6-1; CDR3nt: TGTGCCAGCAGTGCCGGGACAGGGGGCTTTGGGGTCAATCATCCCCAGCATTTT; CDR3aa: CASSAGTGGFGVNHPQHF
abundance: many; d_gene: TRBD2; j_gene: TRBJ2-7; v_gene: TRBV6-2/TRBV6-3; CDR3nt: TGTGCCAGCAGTTACTCAGAGGGACTAGGCTACGAGCAGTACTTC; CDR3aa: CASSYSEGLGYEQYF
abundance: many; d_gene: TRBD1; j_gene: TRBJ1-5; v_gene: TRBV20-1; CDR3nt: TGCAGTGCTAGAGTCCCAGGGGGGGTTCAGCCCCAGCATTTT; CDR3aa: CSARVPGGVQPQHF
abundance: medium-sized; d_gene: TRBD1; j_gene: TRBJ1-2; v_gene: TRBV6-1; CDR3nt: TGTGCCAGCATCCCAGCAGGGGGCGGCTATGGCTACACCTTC; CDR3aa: CASIPAGGGYGYTF
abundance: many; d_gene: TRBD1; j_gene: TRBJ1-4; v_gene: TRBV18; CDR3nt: TGTGCCAGCTCCGAACAGGGGGCGGGTGAAAAACTGTTTTTT; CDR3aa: CASSEQGAGEKLFF
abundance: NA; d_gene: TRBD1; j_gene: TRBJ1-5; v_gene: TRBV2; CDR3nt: TGTGCCAGGAGTCAGGACAGGGGCGATCGGCCCCAGCATTTT; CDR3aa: CARSQDRGDRPQHF
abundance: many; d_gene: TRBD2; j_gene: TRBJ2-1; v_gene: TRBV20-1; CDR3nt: TGCAGTGCTAGAGAGCCCACTAGCGGGAGAAATGAGCAGTTCTTC; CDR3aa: CSAREPTSGRNEQFF
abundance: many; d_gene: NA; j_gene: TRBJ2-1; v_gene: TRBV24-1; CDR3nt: TGTGCCACCAGTGATTCCCAAGCGGACCGTCACAATGAGCAGTTCTTC; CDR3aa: CATSDSQADRHNEQFF
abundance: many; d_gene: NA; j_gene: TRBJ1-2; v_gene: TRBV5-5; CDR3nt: TGTGCCAGCAGCTTACTGGGGGCAACCTATGGCTACACCTTC; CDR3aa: CASSLLGATYGYTF
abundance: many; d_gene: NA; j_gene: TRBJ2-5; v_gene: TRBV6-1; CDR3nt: TGTGCCAGCAGTCGGGGATTCCAAGAGACCCAGTACTTC; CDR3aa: CASSRGFQETQYF
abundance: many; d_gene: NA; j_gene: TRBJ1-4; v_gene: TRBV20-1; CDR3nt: TGCAGTGCTAGAGAGGCAGGGGATGAAAAACTGTTTTTT; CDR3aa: CSAREAGDEKLFF
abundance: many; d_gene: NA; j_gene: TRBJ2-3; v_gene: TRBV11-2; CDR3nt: TGTGCCAGCAACCCTGGCTCCGATACGCAGTATTTT; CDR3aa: CASNPGSDTQYF
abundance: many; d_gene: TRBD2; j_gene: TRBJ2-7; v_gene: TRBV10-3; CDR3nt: TGTGCCATCAGCCAAGCGGGAGGGACCTACGAGCAGTACTTC; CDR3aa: CAISQAGGTYEQYF
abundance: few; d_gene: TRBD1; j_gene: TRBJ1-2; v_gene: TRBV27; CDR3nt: TGTGCCAGCAGGGACAGGGGGTCTGACTACACCTTC; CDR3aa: CASRDRGSDYTF
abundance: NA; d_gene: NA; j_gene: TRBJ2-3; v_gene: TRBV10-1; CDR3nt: TGCGCCAGCAGTGACGGGAGCGGAGGCACAGATACGCAGTATTTT; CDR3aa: CASSDGSGGTDTQYF
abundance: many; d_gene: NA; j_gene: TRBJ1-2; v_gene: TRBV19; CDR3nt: TGTGCCAGTAGTATAGACAGCTCCCCGGGAGATGGCTACACCTTC; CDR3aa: CASSIDSSPGDGYTF
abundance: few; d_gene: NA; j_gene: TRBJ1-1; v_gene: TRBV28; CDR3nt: TGTGCCAGCAGAAGGACCGGGGTGGGGACTGAAGCTTTATTT; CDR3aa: CASRRTGVGTEALF
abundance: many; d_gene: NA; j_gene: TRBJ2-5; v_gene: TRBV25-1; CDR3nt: TGTGCCAGCAGTGAAGGGGTTGGGCCGCGAGAGACCCAGTACTTC; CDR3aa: CASSEGVGPRETQYF
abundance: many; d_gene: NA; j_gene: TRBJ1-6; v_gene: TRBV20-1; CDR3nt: TGCAGTGCTTCCCAGGGACGGAATAATTCACCCCTCCACTTT; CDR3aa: CSASQGRNNSPLHF
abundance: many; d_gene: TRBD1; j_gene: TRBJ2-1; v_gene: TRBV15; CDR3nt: TGTGCCACCAGCGCCGGGACAGGGGGGAATGAGCAGTTCTTC; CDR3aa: CATSAGTGGNEQFF
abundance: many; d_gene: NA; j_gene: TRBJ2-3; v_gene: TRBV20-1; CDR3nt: TGCAGTGCTAGGTTACCCTGGCGGGACCTCACAGATACGCAGTATTTT; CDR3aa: CSARLPWRDLTDTQYF
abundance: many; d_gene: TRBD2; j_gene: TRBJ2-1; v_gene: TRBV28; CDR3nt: TGTGCCAGCAGCCGACCGGGACTATTTATGTATGAGCAGTTCTTC; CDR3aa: CASSRPGLFMYEQFF
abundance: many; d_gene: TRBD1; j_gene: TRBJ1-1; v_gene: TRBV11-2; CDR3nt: TGTGCCAGCAGCTTTACGGGACAGTCTGAAGCTTTCTTT; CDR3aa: CASSFTGQSEAFF
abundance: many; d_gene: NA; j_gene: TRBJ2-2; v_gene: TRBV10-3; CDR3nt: TGTGCCATCAGTGAGTCACGGACGAACACCGGGGAGCTGTTTTTT; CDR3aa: CAISESRTNTGELFF
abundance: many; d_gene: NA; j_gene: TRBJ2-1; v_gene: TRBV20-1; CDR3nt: TGCAGTGCTAGAGATCTCGGGGGTCGGAATGAGCAGTTCTTC; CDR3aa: CSARDLGGRNEQFF
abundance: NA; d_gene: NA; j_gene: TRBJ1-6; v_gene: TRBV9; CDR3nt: TGTGCCAGCAGCGTTGGCGGAACTAATTCACCCCTCCACTTT; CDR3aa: CASSVGGTNSPLHF
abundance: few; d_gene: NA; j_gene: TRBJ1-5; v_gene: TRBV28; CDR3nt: TGTGCCAACAATGTGCCATGGGGCAATCAGCCCCAGCATTTT; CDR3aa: CANNVPWGNQPQHF
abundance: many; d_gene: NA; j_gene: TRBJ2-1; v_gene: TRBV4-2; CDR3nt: TGTGCCAGCAGCCTAGGGGGGGAGGTCTCCTACAATGAGCAGTTCTTC; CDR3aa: CASSLGGEVSYNEQFF
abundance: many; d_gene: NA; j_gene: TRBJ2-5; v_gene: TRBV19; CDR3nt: TGTGCCAGTAGTATATCTGACAGAAGAGAGACCCAGTACTTC; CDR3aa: CASSISDRRETQYF
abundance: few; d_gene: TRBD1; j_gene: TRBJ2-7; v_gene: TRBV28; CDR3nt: TGTGCCAGTAGTTTGAGTTCGTACAGGGGTTCAGGCCCCTACGAGCAGTACTTC; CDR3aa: CASSLSSYRGSGPYEQYF
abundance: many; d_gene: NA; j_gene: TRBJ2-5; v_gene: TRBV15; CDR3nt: TGTGCCACCAGTTTTCACACGGAGACCCAGTACTTC; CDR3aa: CATSFHTETQYF
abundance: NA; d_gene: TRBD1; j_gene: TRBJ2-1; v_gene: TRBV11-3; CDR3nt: TGTGCCAGCAGCTCAGGACAGGGGGATTTCAATGAGCAGTTCTTC; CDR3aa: CASSSGQGDFNEQFF
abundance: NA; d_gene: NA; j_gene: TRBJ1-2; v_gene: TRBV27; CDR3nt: TGTGCCAGCGTCCTTGGCTACACATTC; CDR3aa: CASVLGYTF